The following is a TCR beta chain sequence with its context. The antigen this receptor binds is unknown. No per-base quality is available; no much larger clone lies one base away. The CDR3 holds 14 amino acids from the cysteine to the phenylalanine. CDR3 DNA is the only sequence kept; it has 42 bases, read in frame from the first base. V was cut back by 7 bases and J by 4 bases, leaving a gap of 16 bases between them. Taken from the germline V gene (reference sequence), the CDR1 and CDR2 loops are MNHEY and SMNVEV. Participants in the prospective study were enrolled through a virtual design, were aged 18 to 89 years, and lived in 24 United States geographic areas. To assign participants to cohorts, the prospective study relied on clinical history that participants themselves reported in a screening survey and a study questionnaire. Recovered participants in ImmuneRACE Cohort 3 were defined as having two consecutive negative NP/OP PCR tests, clearance from a healthcare professional, or resolution of symptoms. In the prospective study, mobile phlebotomists collected whole blood, serum and a nasopharyngeal or oropharyngeal swab from each participant. Prospective study participants could optionally give additional blood draws and questionnaires over an approximately two-month period. Blood samples from the prospective study were shipped frozen or at room temperature prior to DNA extraction.

The sample is drawn from a study of blood T cell repertoires in COVID-19 (dated by TCRdb to about 2020). Background on the whole study: Collaborator samples came from the United States, Italy and Spain and covered acute and convalescent phases of COVID-19. Where available, HLA class I and class II types were obtained from metadata supplied by the sample provider rather than from assay-based typing. The samples were drawn from the first 160 participants of the ongoing ImmuneRACE study and from some 1,300 subjects provided by 6 global collaborators. The material from the prospective study consisted of cDNA or gDNA derived from T cells, B-cell-depleted T cells, or PBMCs. The repertoires were released in a freely available public database meant as a resource for research on the immune response to SARS-CoV-2. Nearly every sample came with metadata listing a de-identified subject ID, COVID-19 status, age in years and sex. Subjects who had been exposed to COVID-19, were actively infected with it, or had recovered from it provided the deeply sampled blood TCRbeta repertoires that made up the dataset.

The immunoSEQ Assay, a bias-controlled multiplex PCR, was used to amplify TCRbeta CDR3 regions from genomic DNA. From the authors' description of their analysis: Nucleated cell counts per sample were estimated from amplification of reference gene primers within the assay. Sequence reads were collapsed and filtered to measure the absolute abundance of every unique TCRbeta CDR3 rearrangement. For each sample, productive Simpson clonality was calculated as the square root of Simpson's diversity index over productive rearrangements. As stored in TCRdb, this immuneACCESS dataset retains in-frame rearrangements with V and J assigned. A fraction of the clones does not appear; measured against another copy, unresolved V genes explain less than half of the discrepancy, and the remainder lacks a known reason. Clone size and the V and J calls come from that table; the DNA yielded D and trimming. This sample gives fewer than 200,000 clones in total; around four fifths of them show up just once. The top ten hold 4.4% of the sample.

The paper's findings and limits, for the study overall: Clinical and demographic metadata were provided uncurated, with the amount varying by source and participant.

Sequencing was performed on PBMCs or T cells enriched from blood (not recorded which). The source is a woman aged 45-60 years who had recovered from COVID-19. Recombination connected TRBV27 to TRBJ1-2; the D gene is unclear. The CDR3 amino acid sequence is: CASKPVEPSYGYTF. The DNA is TGTGCCAGCAAACCGGTAGAGCCGTCCTATGGCTACACCTTC.